Shown below are 28 T cell receptor beta chains from a single sample sequenced in a study of T-cell memory formation after mild COVID-19. TCRdb independently ran MiXCR on the 5' RACE reads; one entry per CDR3 protein. The table includes about 38,000 distinct CDR3 sequences, 10% to 12% detected once. Material: PBMCs or a T cell subset sorted from them (not recorded which). The receptors originated from a man aged 18 to 35 who had mild COVID-19 (a few samples of this study predate the infection). Cell type and time point are not known.

Only a few counts were recorded for this clonotype. This sequence joins TRBV7-2 and TRBJ2-7; D is possibly TRBD1 (6 bases). Germline V CDR1 and CDR2: SGHTA, FQGNSA. The CDR3 loop spans 13 amino acids. Between the trimmed V and J ends, which lost 5 bases and 2 bases, there was a span of 10 bases. CDR3 DNA sequence: TGTGCCAGCAGCCGAGGGGGTCCCTACGAGCAGTACTTC. It translates to CASSRGGPYEQYF.

This clonotype was found many times. The rearrangement uses TRBV20-1 and TRBJ2-5; TRBD1 or TRBD2 may be the D gene (5 bases each). V was clipped by 4 bases and J by 4 bases, with 10 bases between them. CDR3 size: 12 residues. CDR1 is DFQATT and CDR2 is SNEGSKA in the germline V gene (reference sequence). The CDR3 reads CSATEGLETQYF. The CDR3, as DNA: TGCAGTGCTACAGAGGGGCTAGAGACCCAGTACTTC.

This clonotype was seen at least ten times. The rearrangement links TRBV11-2 to TRBJ2-5; maybe TRBD2 (6 bases). Trimming removed 4 bases at V and 7 bases at J, with 19 bases between. The CDR3 contains 15 residues. Looked up from germline, CDR1 is SGHAT and CDR2 is FQNNGV. The CDR3 sequence: CASSSPGTAGGTQYF. CDR3 nucleotides: TGTGCCAGCAGCTCACCGGGGACCGCCGGGGGGACCCAGTACTTC.

This clonotype has a count of ten or more. This chain links TRBV7-2 with TRBJ2-4; D not resolved. CDR3 length: 15 amino acids. Trimming took 0 bases from V and 0 from J, leaving 6 bases between them. The V gene's germline CDR1 is SGHTA and CDR2 FQGNSA. Here the CDR3 reads CASSLARTAKNIQYF. CDR3 sequence (DNA): TGTGCCAGCAGCTTAGCGAGGACAGCCAAAAACATTCAGTACTTC.

The table lists this clonotype with many counts. J is TRBJ1-5 and V is TRBV6-6; D not certain. Trimming shortened V by 3 bases and J by 7 bases, and 10 bases separated the two germline ends. Germline-derived CDR1 and CDR2 are MNHNY and SVGAGI (reference sequence). The CDR3 loop spans 13 amino acids. CDR3 in DNA: TGTGCCAGCAGTTATGGCTTGGGGCAGCCCCAGCATTTT. Translated, it gives CASSYGLGQPQHF.

This clonotype appeared many times. The gene calls are TRBV12-3 or TRBV12-4 and TRBJ1-2, with 7 bases aligning to TRBD1. The CDR3 runs to 15 residues. J lost 4 bases, V lost 5 bases, and 10 bases had no gene match. The CDR3 loop reads CASSTRQGGSYGYTF. As DNA, the CDR3 is TGTGCCAGCAGTACAAGACAGGGAGGTAGCTATGGCTACACCTTC.

The chain carries TRBV12-3 or TRBV12-4 and TRBJ1-1; D is ambiguous. The CDR3 length is 14 residues. The V end was cut by 2 bases, the J end by 0 bases, with 7 bases between. CDR3 bases: TGTGCCAGCAGTTTATCGGAAGTGAACACTGAAGCTTTCTTT. Amino acid sequence: CASSLSEVNTEAFF.

This sequence joins TRBV5-5 and TRBJ2-7; tentatively, D is TRBD2 (5 bases). Germline CDR1 is SGHKS and CDR2 is YYEKEE (reference sequence). The length of the CDR3 is 16 residues. V was pared by 2 bases and J by 2 bases, with 17 bases between. The CDR3 DNA sequence: TGTGCCAGCAGCTTTGACTGGACTCCCGGGCCCTACGAGCAGTACTTC. The encoded protein is CASSFDWTPGPYEQYF.

This clonotype was found many times. The chain combines TRBV24-1 with TRBJ2-1; 8 bases are a match to TRBD1. The CDR3 runs to 15 residues. V shed 0 bases, J shed 9 bases, and the junction held 6 bases outside the gene matches. The germline V gene has CDR1 KGHDR and CDR2 SFDVKD. CDR3 in amino acids: CATSDLAGGNFEQFF. The CDR3 nucleotides are TGTGCCACCAGTGATTTGGCAGGGGGCAATTTTGAGCAGTTCTTC.

A few counts support this clonotype. V and J are TRBV7-2 and TRBJ1-4; 9 nucleotides match TRBD1. Germline V CDR1 and CDR2: SGHTA, FQGNSA. There are 17 residues in the CDR3. The V and J ends lost 2 bases and 5 bases, in that order; junction bases with no gene match: 9. The CDR3 region has the DNA TGTGCCAGCAGCTTATTTTTTCTCGGACAGGGGAATGAAAAACTGTTTTTT. The encoded protein is CASSLFFLGQGNEKLFF. The full variable domain, completed using reference TRBV7-2 and TRBJ1-4, is GAGVSQSPSNKVTEKGKDVELRCDPISGHTALYWYRQSLGQGLEFLIYFQGNSAPDKSGLPSDRFSAERTGGSVSTLTIQRTQQEDSAVYLCASSLFFLGQGNEKLFFGSGTQLSVL.

Ten or more counts support this clonotype. The rearrangement links TRBV20-1 to TRBJ2-5; TRBD1 matches 7 bases. The V gene end was trimmed by 5 bases and the J gene end by 5 bases; junction bases not matched to a gene: 11. Germline values: CDR1 DFQATT, CDR2 SNEGSKA (reference sequence). The CDR3 length is 14 residues. CDR3 coding DNA: TGCAGTGCTTCGACAGGGCCGGCGGTGGAGACCCAGTACTTC. This codes for CSASTGPAVETQYF.

This clonotype was counted many times. The V call is TRBV5-6, the J call TRBJ2-3; D tentatively fits TRBD1 or TRBD2 (6 bases each). Germline CDR1 and CDR2: SGHDT and YYEEEE. V gave up 7 bases and J gave up 6 bases, with 15 bases separating them. The CDR3 covers 13 residues. CDR3 nucleotide sequence: TGTGCCAGCTCCCTAGGGGGGCTGGATACGCAGTATTTT. Encoded protein: CASSLGGLDTQYF.

This clonotype has at least ten counts. The V and J genes are TRBV4-3 and TRBJ2-1, with 9 bases matching TRBD1. The germline CDR1 and CDR2 sequences are LGHNA and YSLEER. The ends lost 4 bases at V and 8 bases at J; junction bases unmatched: 12. This CDR3 comprises 16 residues. The CDR3 protein is CASSPLRDRVFDEQFF. CDR3 nucleotides: TGCGCCAGCAGCCCCCTCCGGGACAGGGTCTTTGATGAGCAGTTCTTC.

This clonotype has ten or more counts. The chain is built from TRBV6-2 or TRBV6-3 and TRBJ2-2; 10 nucleotides agree with TRBD1. The CDR3 is made up of 14 amino acids. Trimming removed 8 bases from V and 5 bases from J; junction bases left unmatched: 5. Germline CDR1 MNHEY, CDR2 SVGEGT. The CDR3 is CASGRTGGTGELFF. The CDR3 nucleotides are TGTGCCAGCGGCCGGACAGGGGGAACCGGGGAGCTGTTTTTT.

This clonotype has at least ten counts. The CDR3 nucleotides read TGTGCCAGCAGCTTATATAATGACAATGAGCAGTTCTTC. It is translated as CASSLYNDNEQFF. The chain employs TRBV7-2 and TRBJ2-1; unclear D gene. CDR3 length: 13 amino acids. Germline V gives CDR1 SGHTA, CDR2 FQGNSA. The V gene lost 2 bases and the J gene lost 5 bases, with 7 bases spanning the gap.

In its sample, this clonotype was seen many times. The CDR3 here is CASSPPLSYNEQFF. As DNA, the CDR3 is TGTGCCAGCAGCCCCCCTCTCTCCTACAATGAGCAGTTCTTC. The V gene is TRBV7-9, the J gene TRBJ2-1; D remains unclear. V lost 5 bases and J 0 bases, leaving 8 bases between the germline ends. The germline CDR1 and CDR2 sequences are SEHNR and FQNEAQ (reference sequence). The CDR3 consists of 14 residues.

The rearrangement links TRBV7-2 to TRBJ2-7, with 10 positions matching TRBD1. Germline-derived CDR1 and CDR2 are SGHTA and FQGNSA. CDR3 length: 14 residues. With 7 bases clipped from V and 6 bases from J, the junction kept 9 bases outside the gene matches. CDR3 loop: CASNRDRGLAEQYF. The CDR3 bases are TGTGCCAGCAATAGGGACAGGGGTTTGGCCGAGCAGTACTTC. Combining the CDR3 with reference TRBV7-2 and TRBJ2-7 gives the whole variable domain GAGVSQSPSNKVTEKGKDVELRCDPISGHTALYWYRQSLGQGLEFLIYFQGNSAPDKSGLPSDRFSAERTGGSVSTLTIQRTQQEDSAVYLCASNRDRGLAEQYFGPGTRLTVT.

This clonotype was seen at least ten times. The chain uses TRBV5-1 and TRBJ2-5, with TRBD2 identical over 11 bases. Trimming at V came to 4 bases and at J to 3 bases, leaving 5 bases not matched to a gene. The CDR3 sequence is 15 residues long. CDR1 SGHRS and CDR2 YFSETQ come from the germline V gene. The CDR3 loop reads CASSVTGLAEETQYF. The CDR3 coding sequence is TGCGCCAGCAGCGTTACGGGACTAGCGGAAGAGACCCAGTACTTC.

There are many counts of this clonotype. The chain has TRBV5-1 and TRBJ1-1; D is uncertain. The length of the CDR3 is 12 residues. V was clipped by 2 bases and J by 2 bases, with 4 bases between them. The germline V gene has CDR1 SGHRS and CDR2 YFSETQ. CDR3 region: CASSLSNTEAFF. CDR3 DNA sequence: TGCGCCAGCAGCTTAAGTAACACTGAAGCTTTCTTT.

This clonotype was observed at least ten times. This chain connects TRBV7-8 to TRBJ2-3, with D tentatively TRBD1 (6 bases). CDR3 length equals 13 residues. The germline CDR1 and CDR2 sequences are SGHVS and FQNEAQ. Trimming cost V 10 bases and J 5 bases, with 16 bases left between them. As DNA, the CDR3 is TGTGCCACAGGGGACGGAGCAAGAGATACGCAGTATTTT. This codes for CATGDGARDTQYF.

J is TRBJ1-2 and V is TRBV5-1; 7 bases agree with TRBD1. The CDR3 consists of 15 residues. Unmatched junction bases numbered 5, after V lost 0 bases and J lost 3 bases. Germline V CDR1 and CDR2: SGHRS, YFSETQ. The CDR3 is CASSLGWQGDYGYTF. In nucleotides, the CDR3 is TGCGCCAGCAGCTTGGGATGGCAGGGGGACTATGGCTACACCTTC.

The V gene is TRBV7-2, the J gene TRBJ2-1, with 7 bases that match TRBD1. The V segment lost 1 base and the J segment 7 bases; nucleotides outside the gene matches: 4. The CDR3 has 14 residues. The germline gives CDR1 SGHTA, CDR2 FQGNSA. CDR3 nucleotides: TGTGCCAGCAGCTTAGGACAGGGTCGGAATGAGCAGTTCTTC. It encodes CASSLGQGRNEQFF.

This clonotype has ten or more counts. The chain employs TRBV20-1 and TRBJ2-7; D is perhaps TRBD2 (5 bases). The germline V gene encodes CDR1 DFQATT and CDR2 SNEGSKA (reference sequence). The ends were cut back, 1 base at V and 3 bases at J, with 7 bases in the middle. The CDR3 has 12 residues. CDR3 nucleotide sequence: TGCAGTGCTAGAGTCGGGGTCTACGAGCAGTACTTC. Amino acids: CSARVGVYEQYF.

A remark on this clonotype: A much larger clone sits a single nucleotide away, making a read error possible. Lacking the conserved final phenylalanine or tryptophan, this CDR3 likely reflects a read error. V usage is TRBV7-2 and J usage is TRBJ2-7; D is ambiguous. The CDR3 runs to 12 residues. The V end lost 4 bases, the J end lost 2 bases, and 6 bases lay between the germline ends. Per germline, CDR1 SGHTA and CDR2 FQGNSA. CDR3 loop: CASSSTAYEQYY. Written as DNA, the CDR3 is TGTGCCAGCAGCTCCACAGCCTACGAGCAGTACTAC.

This clonotype was seen repeatedly, ten times or more. The V call is TRBV4-3, the J call TRBJ1-5, with 7 bases aligning to TRBD1. The V gene end was trimmed by 0 bases and the J gene end by 11 bases; junction bases not matched to a gene: 4. The CDR3 contains 13 residues. In germline, CDR1 is LGHNA, CDR2 YSLEER. The CDR3 DNA follows: TGCGCCAGCAGCCAAGATACAGGGGAAGCCCAGCATTTT. It translates to CASSQDTGEAQHF.

At least ten counts were recorded for this clonotype. This CDR3 is CASSNSAGGFTGELFF. The CDR3 DNA follows: TGTGCCAGCAGCAATTCAGCGGGGGGTTTCACCGGGGAGCTGTTTTTT. The genes are TRBV9 and TRBJ2-2; 9 bases are a match to TRBD2. Trimming removed 4 bases from V and 4 bases from J; junction bases left unmatched: 8. This CDR3 region has 16 residues. Germline V gene lookup returns CDR1 SGDLS and CDR2 YYNGEE. The full variable domain, with the rest looked up from reference TRBV9 and TRBJ2-2, is DSGVTQTPKHLITATGQRVTLRCSPRSGDLSVYWYQQSLDQGLQFLIQYYNGEERAKGNILERFSAQQFPDLHSELNLSSLELGDSALYFCASSNSAGGFTGELFFGEGSRLTVL.

In its sample, this clonotype was seen many times. V gene TRBV9 combines with J gene TRBJ2-2; tentatively, D is TRBD1 or TRBD2 (5 bases each). The CDR3 spans 15 residues. Germline V gene data show CDR1 as SGDLS and CDR2 as YYNGEE. Trimming shortened V by 4 bases and J by 6 bases, and 16 bases separated the two germline ends. In DNA form, the CDR3 reads TGTGCCAGCAGCCCTCCCGGGACCGGAGCCGGGGAGCTGTTTTTT. This sequence encodes CASSPPGTGAGELFF.

This clonotype was found many times. This rearrangement joins TRBV6-5 to TRBJ1-2; tentative D call: TRBD1 (5 bases). The CDR3 consists of 14 residues. Trimming took 6 bases from V and 8 from J, leaving 19 bases between them. Germline V gene lookup returns CDR1 MNHEY and CDR2 SVGAGI. The CDR3 DNA reads TGTGCCAGCAGCCGCAATCCTGTGGGGGGGGGCTACACCTTC. Translated, it gives CASSRNPVGGGYTF.